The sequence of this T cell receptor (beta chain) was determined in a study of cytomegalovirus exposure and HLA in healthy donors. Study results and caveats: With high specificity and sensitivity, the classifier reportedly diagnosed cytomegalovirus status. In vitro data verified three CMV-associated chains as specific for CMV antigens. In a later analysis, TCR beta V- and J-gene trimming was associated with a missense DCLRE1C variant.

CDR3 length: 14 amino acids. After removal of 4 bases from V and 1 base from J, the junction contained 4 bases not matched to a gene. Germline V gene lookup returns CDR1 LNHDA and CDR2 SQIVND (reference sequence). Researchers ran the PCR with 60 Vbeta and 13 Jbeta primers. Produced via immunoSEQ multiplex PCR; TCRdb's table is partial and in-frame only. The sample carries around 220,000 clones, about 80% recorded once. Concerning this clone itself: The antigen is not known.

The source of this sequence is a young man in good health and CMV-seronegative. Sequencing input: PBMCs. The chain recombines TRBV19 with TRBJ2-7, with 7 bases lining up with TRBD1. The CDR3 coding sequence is TGTGCCAGTAGTACCGGGACAGTTTCCTACGAGCAGTACTTC. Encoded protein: CASSTGTVSYEQYF.